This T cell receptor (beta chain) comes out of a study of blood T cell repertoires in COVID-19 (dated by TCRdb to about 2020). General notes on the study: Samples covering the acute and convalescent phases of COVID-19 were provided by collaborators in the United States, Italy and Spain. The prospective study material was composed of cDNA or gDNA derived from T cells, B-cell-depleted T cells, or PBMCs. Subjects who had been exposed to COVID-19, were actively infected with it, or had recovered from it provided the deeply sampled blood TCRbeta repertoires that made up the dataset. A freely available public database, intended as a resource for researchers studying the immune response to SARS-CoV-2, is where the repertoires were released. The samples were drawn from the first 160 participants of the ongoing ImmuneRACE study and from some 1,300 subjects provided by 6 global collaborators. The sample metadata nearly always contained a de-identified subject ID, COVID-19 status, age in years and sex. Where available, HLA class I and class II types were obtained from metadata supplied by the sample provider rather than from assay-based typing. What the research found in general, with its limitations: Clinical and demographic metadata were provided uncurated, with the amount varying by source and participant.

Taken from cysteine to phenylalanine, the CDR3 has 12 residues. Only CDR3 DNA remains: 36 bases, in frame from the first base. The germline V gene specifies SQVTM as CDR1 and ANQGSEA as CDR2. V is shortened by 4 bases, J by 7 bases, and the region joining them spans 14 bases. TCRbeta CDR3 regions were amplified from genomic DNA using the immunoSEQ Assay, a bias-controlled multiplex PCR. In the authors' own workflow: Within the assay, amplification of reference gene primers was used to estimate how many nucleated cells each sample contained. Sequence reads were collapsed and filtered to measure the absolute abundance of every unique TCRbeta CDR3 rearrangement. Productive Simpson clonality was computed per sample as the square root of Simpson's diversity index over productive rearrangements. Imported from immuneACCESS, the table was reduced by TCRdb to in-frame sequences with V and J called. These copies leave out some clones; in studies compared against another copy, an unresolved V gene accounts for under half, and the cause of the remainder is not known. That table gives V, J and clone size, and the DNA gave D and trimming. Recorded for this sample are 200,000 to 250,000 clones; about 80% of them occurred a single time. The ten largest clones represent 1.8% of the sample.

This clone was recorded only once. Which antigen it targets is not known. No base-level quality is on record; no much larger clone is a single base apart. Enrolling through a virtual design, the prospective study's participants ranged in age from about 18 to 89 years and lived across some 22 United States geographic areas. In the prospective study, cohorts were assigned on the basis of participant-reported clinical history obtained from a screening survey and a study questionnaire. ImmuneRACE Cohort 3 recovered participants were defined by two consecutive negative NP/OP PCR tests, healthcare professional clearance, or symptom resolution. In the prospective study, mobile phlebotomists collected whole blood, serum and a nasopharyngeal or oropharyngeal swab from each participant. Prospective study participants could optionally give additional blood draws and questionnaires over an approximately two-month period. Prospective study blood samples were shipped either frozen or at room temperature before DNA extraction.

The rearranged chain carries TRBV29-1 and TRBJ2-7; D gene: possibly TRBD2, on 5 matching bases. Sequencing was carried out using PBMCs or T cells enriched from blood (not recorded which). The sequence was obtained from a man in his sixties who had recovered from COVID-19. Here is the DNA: TGCAGCGTTGCCGTAAGCCCGGGGGAGCAGTACTTC. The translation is CSVAVSPGEQYF.